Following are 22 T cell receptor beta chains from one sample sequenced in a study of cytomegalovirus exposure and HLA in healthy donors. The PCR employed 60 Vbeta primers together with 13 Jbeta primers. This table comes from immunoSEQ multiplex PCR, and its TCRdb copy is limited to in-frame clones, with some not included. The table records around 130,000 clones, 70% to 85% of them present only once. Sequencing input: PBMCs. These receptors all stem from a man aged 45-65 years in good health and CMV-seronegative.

The CDR3 region is CASSEGQGHIQYF. For the CDR3, the DNA is TGTGCCAGCAGTGAAGGACAGGGCCACATTCAGTACTTC. This sequence joins TRBV2 and TRBJ2-4, with TRBD1 identical over 7 bases. J gave up 8 bases and V 1 base, and 2 bases lay outside the gene matches. Germline lookup yields CDR1 SNHLY and CDR2 FYNNEI. This CDR3 comprises 13 residues.

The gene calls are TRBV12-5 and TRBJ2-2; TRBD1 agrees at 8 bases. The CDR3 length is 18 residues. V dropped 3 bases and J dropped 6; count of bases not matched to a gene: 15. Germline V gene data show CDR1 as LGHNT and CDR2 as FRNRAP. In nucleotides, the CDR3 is TGTGCTAGTGGTTTTTCCTTACGCGGGACAGGTGGGGCCGGGGAGCTGTTTTTT. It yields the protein CASGFSLRGTGGAGELFF.

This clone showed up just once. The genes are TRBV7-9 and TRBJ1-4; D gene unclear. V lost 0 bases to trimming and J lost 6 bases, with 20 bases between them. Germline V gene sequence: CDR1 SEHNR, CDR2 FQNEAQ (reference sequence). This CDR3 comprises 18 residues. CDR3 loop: CASSLAPGTKAADEKLFF. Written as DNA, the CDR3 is TGTGCCAGCAGCTTAGCCCCCGGAACCAAAGCGGCTGATGAAAAACTGTTTTTT. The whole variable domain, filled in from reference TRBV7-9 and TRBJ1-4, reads DTGVSQNPRHKITKRGQNVTFRCDPISEHNRLYWYRQTLGQGPEFLTYFQNEAQLEKSRLLSDRFSAERPKGSFSTLEIQRTEQGDSAMYLCASSLAPGTKAADEKLFFGSGTQLSVL.

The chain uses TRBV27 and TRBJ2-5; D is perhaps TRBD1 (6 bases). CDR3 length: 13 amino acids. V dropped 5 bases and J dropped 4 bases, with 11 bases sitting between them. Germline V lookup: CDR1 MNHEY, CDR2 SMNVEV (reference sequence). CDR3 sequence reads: CASSRGLTETQYF. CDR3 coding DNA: TGTGCCAGCAGTAGGGGGTTAACAGAGACCCAGTACTTC.

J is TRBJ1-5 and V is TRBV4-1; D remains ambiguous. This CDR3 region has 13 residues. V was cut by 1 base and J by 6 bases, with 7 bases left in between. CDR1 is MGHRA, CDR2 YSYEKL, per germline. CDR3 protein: CASSQVVSQPQHF. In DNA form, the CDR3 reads TGCGCCAGCAGCCAAGTCGTGAGTCAGCCCCAGCATTTT.

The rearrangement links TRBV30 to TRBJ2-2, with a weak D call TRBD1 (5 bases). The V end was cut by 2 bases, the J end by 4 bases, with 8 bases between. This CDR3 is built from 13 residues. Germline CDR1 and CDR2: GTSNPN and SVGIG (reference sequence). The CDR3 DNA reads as TGTGCCTGGAGTATGGGGCTCACCGGGGAGCTGTTTTTT. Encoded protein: CAWSMGLTGELFF. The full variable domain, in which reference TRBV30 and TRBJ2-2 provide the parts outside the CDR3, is SQTIHQWPATLVQPVGSPLSLECTVEGTSNPNLYWYRQAAGRGLQLLFYSVGIGQISSEVPQNLSASRPQDRQFILSSKKLLLSDSGFYLCAWSMGLTGELFFGEGSRLTVL.

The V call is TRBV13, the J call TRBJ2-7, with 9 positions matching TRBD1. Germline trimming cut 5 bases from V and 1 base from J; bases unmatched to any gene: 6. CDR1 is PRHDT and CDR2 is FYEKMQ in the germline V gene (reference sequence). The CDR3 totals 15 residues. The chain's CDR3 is CASSLTQGASYEQYF. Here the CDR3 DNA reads TGTGCCAGCAGCCTCACACAGGGGGCGTCCTACGAGCAGTACTTC. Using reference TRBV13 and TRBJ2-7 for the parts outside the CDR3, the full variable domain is AAGVIQSPRHLIKEKRETATLKCYPIPRHDTVYWYQQGPGQDPQFLISFYEKMQSDKGSIPDRFSAQQFSDYHSELNMSSLELGDSALYFCASSLTQGASYEQYFGPGTRLTVT.

CDR3 nucleotides: TGTGCCAGCAGTTTCCAGGGCCTTACAGGGAATGAGCAGTTCTTC. It yields the protein CASSFQGLTGNEQFF. This rearrangement joins TRBV27 to TRBJ2-1; TRBD1 is a possible D gene (6 bases). Germline-derived CDR1 and CDR2 are MNHEY and SMNVEV (reference sequence). The ends were cut back, 3 bases at V and 7 bases at J, with 16 bases in the middle. The length of the CDR3 is 15 residues.

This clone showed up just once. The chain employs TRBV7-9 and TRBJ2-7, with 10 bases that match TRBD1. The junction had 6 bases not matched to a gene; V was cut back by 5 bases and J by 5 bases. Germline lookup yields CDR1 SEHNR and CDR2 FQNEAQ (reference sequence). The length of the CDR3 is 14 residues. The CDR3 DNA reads TGTGCCAGCAGCACCGGGACAGGGGCCCACGAGCAGTACTTC. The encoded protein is CASSTGTGAHEQYF.

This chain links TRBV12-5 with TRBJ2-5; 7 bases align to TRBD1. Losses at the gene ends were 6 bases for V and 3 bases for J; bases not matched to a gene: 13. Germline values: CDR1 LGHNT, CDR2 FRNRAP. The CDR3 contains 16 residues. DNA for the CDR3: TGTGCTAGTGGGGACGTCCGGGACAGCTGGAAAGAGACCCAGTACTTC. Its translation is CASGDVRDSWKETQYF. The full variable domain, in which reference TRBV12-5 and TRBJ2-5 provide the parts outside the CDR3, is DARVTQTPRHKVTEMGQEVTMRCQPILGHNTVFWYRQTMMQGLELLAYFRNRAPLDDSGMPKDRFSAEMPDATLATLKIQPSEPRDSAVYFCASGDVRDSWKETQYFGPGTRLLVL.

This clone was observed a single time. CDR3 DNA: TGTGCCAGCAGCCAAGCACCGGGGGTCTATGGCTACACCTTC. Amino acids: CASSQAPGVYGYTF. The V gene is TRBV14, the J gene TRBJ1-2; possibly TRBD1 for D (5 bases). V lost 1 base, J lost 4 bases, and 10 bases lay in between. This CDR3 spans 14 amino acids. Germline V gene sequence: CDR1 SGHDN, CDR2 FVKESK.

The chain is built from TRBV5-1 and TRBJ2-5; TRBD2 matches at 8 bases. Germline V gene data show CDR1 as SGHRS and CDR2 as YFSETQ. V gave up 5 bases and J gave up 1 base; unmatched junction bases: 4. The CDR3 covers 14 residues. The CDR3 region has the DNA TGCGCCAGCAGGGGCGGGGGGTCCCAAGAGACCCAGTACTTC. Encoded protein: CASRGGGSQETQYF.

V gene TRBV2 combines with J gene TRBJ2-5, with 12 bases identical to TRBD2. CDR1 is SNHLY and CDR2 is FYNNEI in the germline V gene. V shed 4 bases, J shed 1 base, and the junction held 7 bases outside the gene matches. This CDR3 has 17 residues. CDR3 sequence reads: CASSGTLAGGTQETQYF. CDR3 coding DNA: TGTGCCAGCAGTGGGACTCTAGCGGGGGGGACCCAAGAGACCCAGTACTTC.

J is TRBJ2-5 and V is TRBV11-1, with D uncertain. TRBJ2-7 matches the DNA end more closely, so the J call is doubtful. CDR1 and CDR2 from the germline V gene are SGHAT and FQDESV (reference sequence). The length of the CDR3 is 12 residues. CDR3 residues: CASSLASYEQYF. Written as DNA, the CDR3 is TGTGCCAGCAGCTTAGCCTCCTACGAGCAGTACTTC.

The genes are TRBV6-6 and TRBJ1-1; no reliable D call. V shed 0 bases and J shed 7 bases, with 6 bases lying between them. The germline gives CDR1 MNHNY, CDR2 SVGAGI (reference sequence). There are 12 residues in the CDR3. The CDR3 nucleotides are TGTGCCAGCAGTTACTCGGTTAGTGAAGCTTTCTTT. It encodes CASSYSVSEAFF.

In nucleotides, the CDR3 is TGCAGCGTTCAAGGGTTTGAAGGGGAGAACACCGGGGAGCTGTTTTTT. It translates to CSVQGFEGENTGELFF. This chain connects TRBV29-1 to TRBJ2-2; D possibly corresponds to TRBD1 (5 bases). V shed 5 bases and J shed 1 base, with 17 bases lying between them. CDR1 and CDR2 (germline): SQVTM, ANQGSEA. The CDR3 is 16 residues long.

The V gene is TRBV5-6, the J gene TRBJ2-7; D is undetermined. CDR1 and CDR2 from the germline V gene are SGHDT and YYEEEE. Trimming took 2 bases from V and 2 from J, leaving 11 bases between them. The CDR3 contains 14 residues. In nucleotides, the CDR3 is TGTGCCAGCAGCTTCAGAGCAGGAACCTACGAGCAGTACTTC. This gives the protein CASSFRAGTYEQYF.

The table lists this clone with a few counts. The CDR3 loop reads CASSMGTGSSNQPQHF. Here the CDR3 DNA reads TGTGCCAGTAGTATGGGGACAGGGAGTAGCAATCAGCCCCAGCATTTT. V usage is TRBV19 and J usage is TRBJ1-5, with 9 nucleotides matching TRBD1. J gave up 0 bases and V 3 bases, and 3 bases lay outside the gene matches. This CDR3 is built from 16 residues. Germline V gene lookup returns CDR1 LNHDA and CDR2 SQIVND (reference sequence).

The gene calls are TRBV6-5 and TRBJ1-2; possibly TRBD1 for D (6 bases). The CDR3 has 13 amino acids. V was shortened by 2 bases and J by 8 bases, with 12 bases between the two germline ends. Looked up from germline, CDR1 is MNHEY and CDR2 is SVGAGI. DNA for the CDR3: TGTGCCAGCAGTTACGGGGGGGCGCTCGGCTACACCTTC. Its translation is CASSYGGALGYTF.

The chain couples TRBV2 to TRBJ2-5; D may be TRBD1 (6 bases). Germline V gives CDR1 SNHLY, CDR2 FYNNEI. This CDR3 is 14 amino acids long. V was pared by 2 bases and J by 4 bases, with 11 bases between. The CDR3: CASSEQGFGETQYF. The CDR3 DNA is TGTGCCAGCAGTGAACAGGGGTTCGGAGAGACCCAGTACTTC. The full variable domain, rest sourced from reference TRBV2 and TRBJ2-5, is EPEVTQTPSHQVTQMGQEVILRCVPISNHLYFYWYRQILGQKVEFLVSFYNNEISEKSEIFDDQFSVERPDGSNFTLKIRSTKLEDSAMYFCASSEQGFGETQYFGPGTRLLVL.

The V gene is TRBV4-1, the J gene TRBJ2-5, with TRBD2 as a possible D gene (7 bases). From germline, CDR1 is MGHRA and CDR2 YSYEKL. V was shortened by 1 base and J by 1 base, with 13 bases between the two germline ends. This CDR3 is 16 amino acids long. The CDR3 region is CASSQVLRGPQETQYF. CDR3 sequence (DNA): TGCGCCAGCAGCCAAGTTCTGCGGGGGCCCCAAGAGACCCAGTACTTC.

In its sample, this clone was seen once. The CDR3 sequence is CSGAGLSTDTQYF. In DNA form, the CDR3 reads TGCAGCGGAGCAGGGCTTAGCACAGATACGCAGTATTTT. This chain links TRBV29-1 with TRBJ2-3, with D perhaps matching TRBD1 (5 bases). This CDR3 is built from 13 residues. V lost 7 bases and J 0 bases, leaving 11 bases between the germline ends. Germline CDR1 and CDR2: SQVTM and ANQGSEA.